These T cell receptor beta chains were read from a single sample in a study of radiation and T cells in renal cell carcinoma. Sequenced by immunoSEQ multiplex PCR; TCRdb stores in-frame clones only, minus some. The sample carries some 58,000 clones, around 77% recorded once. Material: blood, obtained from a patient whose treatment included radiotherapy and nephrectomy. These receptors originate from a man in his sixties with renal cell carcinoma. Both conserved end residues are part of each CDR3. D genes are given only for firm matches. Clone sizes are given selectively: once, few, many, or a class where the clone is expanded.

>TRBJ1-5|.|TRBV2|.
CASSAGGKQPQHF
TGTGCCAGCAGTGCTGGGGGAAAGCAGCCCCAGCATTTT
>TRBJ1-2|TRBD1|TRBV19|.
CASSQTTGLRGYTF
TGTGCCAGTAGTCAAACGACAGGGTTACGGGGCTACACCTTC
>TRBJ1-6|TRBD1|TRBV6-4|.
CASSRDRENNSPLHF
TGTGCCAGCTCCCGGGACAGGGAGAATAATTCACCCCTCCACTTT
>TRBJ2-7|TRBD1|TRBV7-9|.
CASSLSGGGEQYF
TGTGCCAGCAGCTTATCAGGGGGCGGCGAGCAGTACTTC
>TRBJ2-3|TRBD2|TRBV5-1|.
CASSLSGTIEYF
TGCGCCAGCAGCTTGTCAGGGACTATCGAGTATTTT
>TRBJ1-2|TRBD1|TRBV6-4|.
CASSGDRGYGYTF
TGTGCCAGCAGTGGGGACAGGGGGTATGGCTACACCTTC
>TRBJ1-4|.|TRBV18|.
CASSPTARDHNEKLFF
TGTGCCAGCTCACCAACGGCGCGAGACCATAATGAAAAACTGTTTTTT
>TRBJ1-1|.|TRBV30|few
CAWSVGRWGTEAFF
TGTGCCTGGAGTGTAGGAAGGTGGGGCACTGAAGCTTTCTTT
>TRBJ1-3|.|TRBV6-6|.
CATRTAYSGNTIYF
TGTGCCACGCGGACAGCCTACTCTGGAAACACCATATATTTT
>TRBJ1-2|TRBD1|TRBV30|.
CAWSVQGTNYGYTF
TGTGCCTGGAGTGTACAGGGGACTAACTATGGCTACACCTTC
>TRBJ1-2|TRBD1|TRBV15|.
CATSRDGTASYTF
TGTGCCACCAGCAGAGACGGGACAGCTTCTTACACCTTC
>TRBJ2-1|TRBD1|TRBV14|.
CASSHRQGIRDNEQFF
TGTGCCAGCAGCCACCGACAGGGTATTCGCGACAATGAGCAGTTCTTC
>TRBJ1-6|TRBD1|TRBV5-1|.
CASSPGTGGLNSPLHF
TGCGCCAGCAGCCCCGGGACAGGGGGCCTTAATTCACCCCTCCACTTT
>TRBJ1-2|.|TRBV7-9|.
CASSLASYGYTF
TGTGCCAGCAGCTTAGCGTCATATGGCTACACCTTC
>TRBJ2-3|TRBD2|TRBV5-1|.
CASSLVGTSSPSSTDTQYF
TGCGCCAGCAGCTTGGTAGGGACTAGCAGTCCTTCTAGCACAGATACGCAGTATTTT
>TRBJ1-1|TRBD1|TRBV6-1|.
CASSAGQGAEAFF
TGTGCCAGCAGTGCCGGACAGGGCGCTGAAGCTTTCTTT
>TRBJ1-1|.|TRBV7-3|.
CASSPSINTEAFF
TGTGCCAGCAGCCCATCTATCAACACTGAAGCTTTCTTT